The following is a TCR beta chain sequence with its context. This clonotype appeared many times. Its antigen is unknown. It has no much larger one-base neighbor in the sample; base qualities were not kept. The TCR beta CDR3 regions were amplified from the RNA transcripts. A first-round RT-PCR of the TCR CDR3 used the HTBI primer set with the Qiagen OneStep RT-PCR kit. Libraries were constructed in a second round of multiplex PCR, after which size selection and purification were carried out. Libraries were sequenced paired-end with 100 bp reads on an Illumina HiSeq2000. Regarding the original processing steps: SOAPnuke was used to process the raw data, throwing out any read that contained adapters or uncalled bases, had a mean Phred below 15, or lacked an exact constant-primer or identifier match. COPE v1.2.5 was used to merge high-quality paired reads, and clonotypes were defined as unique nucleotide sequences. MiTCR v1.1 was used to align clonotypes to the IMGT TRBV, TRBD and TRBJ reference segments. Only V-J combinations with frequency above 0.0001, covering 99% to 99.2% of repertoires, were analysed. A TCS score was defined as the ratio of F50 (clonal expansion) to E x V (chaos), with BLOSUM62-based TCRdist applied between CDR3 peptides within each V-J. Welch's t-statistics and random forest reduced 450 to 600 V-J features to fewer than 15, which were used in a naive Bayes classifier (R e1071). TCRdb reanalyzed the raw reads on its own, using fastp at Q25 for trimming and MiXCR for clone calling, and kept in-frame beta chains. Each record represents a unique CDR3 protein, reported with the most common genes and DNA among its rows. In this record, the V and J calls reflect TCRdb's handling and not the investigators' own analysis. The sample table records around 620,000 distinct CDR3 sequences; over 12% of these occur just once. The leading ten clones occupy about 7% of the sample.

This sample is part of a study of T cells in Graves' hyperthyroidism and ophthalmopathy (dated by TCRdb to the late 2010s). With respect to the entire study: Peripheral blood was sampled at the time of initial diagnosis, prior to any treatment. Prospective prediction of ophthalmopathy was tested in an independent validation cohort of about 19 hyperthyroidism patients and 17 patients who later progressed to ophthalmopathy. For training and testing, the roughly 100 patients in the discovery cohort were randomly divided in a 7:3 ratio. To identify distinguishing TCR V-J signatures, a discovery cohort of about a hundred patients was used, comprising some 43 with Graves' ophthalmopathy and some 60 with stable Graves' hyperthyroidism. Once sampling was done, hyperthyroidism patients were given methimazole at a starting dose of 30 mg daily, whereas ophthalmopathy patients were given high-dose intravenous methylprednisolone. The paper describes TCR Vbeta CDR3 sequencing of about 140 peripheral blood samples, made up of some 42 ophthalmopathy patients, 70 to 75 hyperthyroidism patients and about 17 progressor patients. In more than five Graves' hyperthyroidism patients, the study also compared T-cell repertoires from thyroid tissue with T-cell repertoires from blood. What the work shows at the level of the full study, not this receptor alone: Most expanded thyroid clonotypes (frequency above 0.001) were also found in blood, which suggests that blood repertoires may mirror thyroid immune responses. No statistical method was used to fix the sample size in advance, and group allocation was not hidden from the investigators. Ophthalmopathy was separated from stable hyperthyroidism by a 13 V-J signature model, with about 88% sensitivity and 81% to 82% specificity obtained in cross-validation and 80%/75% obtained in testing. During validation, the model predicted progression to ophthalmopathy a median of around 7 months ahead of onset, with almost 71% sensitivity and 72% to 85% specificity.

The germline V gene provides CDR1 ENHRY and CDR2 SYGVKD. Taken from cysteine to phenylalanine, the CDR3 has 13 residues. CDR3 DNA only is kept here, 39 bases in frame from base 1. The germline V end is reduced by 3 bases and the J end by 5 bases; junction bases left unmatched: 3. Ophthalmopathy patients had moderately to severely active disease, with a Clinical Activity Score of 3 or more, a NOSPECS grade of 4 or more, and a disease duration of less than 3 months. Any patient with an uncontrolled infection, another autoimmune disease, pregnancy or lactation was excluded. Clinical symptoms, serum thyroxine and TRAb, thyroid ultrasound, and orbital computed tomography formed the basis for the diagnoses. PBMCs were separated from 10 ml of fresh peripheral blood using Ficoll-Paque density gradient centrifugation. Trizol reagent was used to extract total RNA, and RNA quality was then checked on an Agilent 2100 Bioanalyzer.

This clonotype originated in a woman aged 18-29 years with Graves' ophthalmopathy. The rearrangement joined TRBV10-3 to TRBJ2-5, with 7 middle bases fitting TRBD1. The sample comprised blood. The nucleotide sequence is TGTGCCATCAGTGACACGACAGGGGAGACCCAGTACTTC. Its protein is CAISDTTGETQYF.